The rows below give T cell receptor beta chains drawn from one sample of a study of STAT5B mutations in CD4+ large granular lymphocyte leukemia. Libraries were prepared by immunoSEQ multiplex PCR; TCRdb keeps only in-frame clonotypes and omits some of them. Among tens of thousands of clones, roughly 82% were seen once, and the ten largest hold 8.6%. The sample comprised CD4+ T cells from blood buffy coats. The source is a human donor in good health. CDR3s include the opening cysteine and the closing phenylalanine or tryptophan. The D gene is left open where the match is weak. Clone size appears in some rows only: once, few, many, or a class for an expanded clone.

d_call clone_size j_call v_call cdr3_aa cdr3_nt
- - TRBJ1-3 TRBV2 CASSGGRATGNTIYF TGTGCCAGCAGTGGGGGTAGGGCAACGGGAAACACCATATATTTT
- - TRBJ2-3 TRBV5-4 CASSQTGTDTQYF TGTGCCAGCAGCCAGACAGGCACAGATACGCAGTATTTT
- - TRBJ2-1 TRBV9 CASSARTGWGEQFF TGTGCCAGCAGCGCACGGACTGGGTGGGGTGAGCAGTTCTTC
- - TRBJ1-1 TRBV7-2 CASSSHSNTEAFF TGTGCCAGCAGCTCCCATTCGAACACTGAAGCTTTCTTT
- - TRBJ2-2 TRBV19 CASSIDRRDKNTGELFF TGTGCCAGTAGTATAGACCGCCGGGATAAGAACACCGGGGAGCTGTTTTTT
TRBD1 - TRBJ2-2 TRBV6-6 CASSPPGQGHTGELFF TGTGCCAGCAGTCCCCCGGGACAGGGACATACCGGGGAGCTGTTTTTT
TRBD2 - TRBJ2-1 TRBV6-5 CASRGLAGNEQFF TGTGCCAGCAGGGGACTAGCGGGGAATGAGCAGTTCTTC
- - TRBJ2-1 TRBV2 CASSGGATEYNEQFF TGTGCCAGCAGTGGCGGGGCTACAGAATACAATGAGCAGTTCTTC
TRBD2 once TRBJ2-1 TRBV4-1 CASSQEKVSSGRWNEQFF TGCGCCAGCAGCCAAGAAAAGGTCTCTAGCGGGAGGTGGAATGAGCAGTTCTTC
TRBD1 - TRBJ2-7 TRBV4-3 CASSQELGTGDSYEQYF TGCGCCAGCAGCCAAGAATTAGGGACAGGGGATTCCTACGAGCAGTACTTC
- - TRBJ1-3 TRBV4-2 CASSQPGAGNTIYF TGTGCCAGCAGCCAACCGGGGGCTGGAAACACCATATATTTT